The clone carrying this T cell receptor beta chain appeared a few times. Antigen unknown. The CDR3 runs to 16 residues. TCRdb's table, derived via immunoSEQ multiplex PCR, lists solely in-frame clones and lacks some. The sample has tens of thousands of clones; 65% to 85% are singletons. The data were taken from a study of OX40 agonist ivuxolimab in advanced cancers. As for the study in general: Checkpoint inhibitors had been given previously to roughly 40% of patients. Whole-study results and caveats: CD4+ T cells averaged fewer expanded clones than CD8+ T cells.

The specimen comprised CD4+ or CD8+ T cells sorted from blood, sampled in a trial of the OX40 agonist ivuxolimab. The chain combines TRBV12-2 with TRBJ1-2; the table's D gene call, TRBD1, was not cross checked with the DNA. TRBV12-2 represents a pseudogene. The TCR comes from an adult with an advanced solid tumor such as melanoma, head and neck, liver or kidney cancer. The CDR3 DNA is TGTGCAAGTCGGAGGGGGCCGGGGATTCAAGGGTATGGCTACACCTTC. Translated: CASRRGPGIQGYGYTF.